This TCR beta chain comes out of a study of blood T cell repertoires in COVID-19. Whole-study context: PBMCs, B-cell-depleted T cells, or T cells were the source of the cDNA or gDNA that made up the material.

Germline CDR1 is SGHTA and CDR2 is FQGNSA. Trimming cost V 3 bases and J 4 bases; bases outside gene matches: 5. This CDR3 region has 14 residues. Sequencing used immunoSEQ multiplex PCR; TCRdb keeps in-frame clones, though not all of them. The sample includes about 62,000 clones, roughly 88% of them seen just once. This TCR was recovered from a woman aged 60-75 years with acute or convalescent COVID-19. Material for sequencing was peripheral blood. V gene TRBV7-2 combines with J gene TRBJ1-2; 7 positions agree with TRBD1. CDR3 bases: TGTGCCAGCAGCTTGGGGGGACAGATCTATGGCTACACCTTC. This codes for CASSLGGQIYGYTF.